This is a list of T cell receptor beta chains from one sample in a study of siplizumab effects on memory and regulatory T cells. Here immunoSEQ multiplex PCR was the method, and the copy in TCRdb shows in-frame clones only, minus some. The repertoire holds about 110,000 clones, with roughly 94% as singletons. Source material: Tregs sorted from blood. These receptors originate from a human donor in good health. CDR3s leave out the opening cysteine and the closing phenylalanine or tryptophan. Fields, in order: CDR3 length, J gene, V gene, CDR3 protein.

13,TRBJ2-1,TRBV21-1,ASGIAGVSYNEQF
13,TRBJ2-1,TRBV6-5,ASSASGTGYNEQF
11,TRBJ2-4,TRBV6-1,ASTGTGGNIQY
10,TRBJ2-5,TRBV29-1,SVDGPRETQY
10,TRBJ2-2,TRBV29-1,SGSQSTGELF
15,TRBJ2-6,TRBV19,ASSSLPGNSGANVLT
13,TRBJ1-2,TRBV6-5,ASSYEGIFGYGYT
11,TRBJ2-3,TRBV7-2,ASSRRGVDTQY
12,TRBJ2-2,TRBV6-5,ASSYVVDTGELF
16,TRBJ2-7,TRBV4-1,ASSQDPPLAGEGYEQY
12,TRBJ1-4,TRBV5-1,ASSLAGGSEKLF
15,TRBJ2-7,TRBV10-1,ASSEYPGTGGFNEQY